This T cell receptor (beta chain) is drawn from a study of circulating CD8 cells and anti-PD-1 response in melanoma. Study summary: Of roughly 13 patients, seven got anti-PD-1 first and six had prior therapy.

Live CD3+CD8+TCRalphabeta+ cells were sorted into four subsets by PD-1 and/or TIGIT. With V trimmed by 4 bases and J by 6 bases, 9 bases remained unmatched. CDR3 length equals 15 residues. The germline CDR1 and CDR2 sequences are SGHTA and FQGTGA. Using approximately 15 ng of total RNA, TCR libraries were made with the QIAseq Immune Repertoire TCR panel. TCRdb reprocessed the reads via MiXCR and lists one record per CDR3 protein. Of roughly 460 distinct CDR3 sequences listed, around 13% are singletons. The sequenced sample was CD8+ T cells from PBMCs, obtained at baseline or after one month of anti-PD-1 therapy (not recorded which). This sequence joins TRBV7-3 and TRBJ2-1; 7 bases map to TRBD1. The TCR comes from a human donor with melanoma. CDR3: CASSSTPGQSNEQFF. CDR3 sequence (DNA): TGTGCCAGCAGCTCAACTCCGGGACAGAGCAATGAGCAGTTCTTC.